The TCR beta chain under discussion was sequenced for a study of T cells in Graves' hyperthyroidism and ophthalmopathy (dated by TCRdb to the late 2010s). Broadly, across the study: Peripheral blood samples were taken at initial diagnosis, before any treatment was given. TCR V-J signatures able to tell the groups apart were searched for in a discovery cohort of more than 90 patients, of whom 40 to 45 had Graves' ophthalmopathy and more than 55 had stable Graves' hyperthyroidism. Once sampling was done, hyperthyroidism patients were given methimazole at a starting dose of 30 mg daily, whereas ophthalmopathy patients were given high-dose intravenous methylprednisolone. The 85 to 100 discovery patients were randomly split 7:3 into training and test sets. Whether ophthalmopathy could be predicted prospectively was tested in an independent validation cohort made up of 18 to 20 hyperthyroidism patients plus 17 patients who later progressed to ophthalmopathy. The paper describes TCR Vbeta CDR3 sequencing of 130 to 150 peripheral blood samples, made up of some 42 ophthalmopathy patients, over 70 hyperthyroidism patients and 17 progressor patients. In addition, the study compared T-cell repertoires in thyroid tissue and in blood from about six Graves' hyperthyroidism patients.

The TCR beta CDR3 regions were amplified from RNA transcripts. The first round of RT-PCR for the TCR CDR3 was performed with the HTBI primer set and the Qiagen OneStep RT-PCR kit. The libraries were constructed in a second round of multiplex PCR and then size-selected and purified. Paired-end sequencing of the libraries was performed with 100 bp reads on an Illumina HiSeq2000. The paper's data handling went like this. SOAPnuke was used to process the raw data, removing reads that contained adapters or uncalled bases, had a mean Phred below 15, or lacked an exact match to the constant primer or identifier. High-quality paired reads were merged with COPE v1.2.5, and unique nucleotide sequences were defined as clonotypes. MiTCR v1.1 was used to align clonotypes to the IMGT TRBV, TRBD and TRBJ reference segments. The analysis included only V-J combinations with a frequency above 0.0001, which together covered around 99% of the repertoires. The TCS score was defined as the ratio of F50 (clonal expansion) to E x V (chaos), calculated using BLOSUM62-based TCRdist between CDR3 peptides within each V-J. Welch's t-statistics and random forest reduced 514 V-J features to under 15, which were used in a naive Bayes classifier (R e1071). Starting from the raw public reads, TCRdb applied fastp trimming at Q25, assembled clones with MiXCR and retained in-frame beta chains. Entries are consolidated by CDR3 protein sequence, retaining the most common genes and DNA. These V and J calls rely on TCRdb rather than the paper's analysis. A total of 400,000 to 600,000 distinct CDR3 sequences appear in this sample, 20% to 25% of them only once. 26% of the sample lies in the top ten.

Graves' hyperthyroidism was defined as stable when no progression to ophthalmopathy occurred over 18 months of follow-up. Hyperthyroidism patients were newly diagnosed, had a disease duration of under 2 months, and were aged 18 to 65 years. Patients with uncontrolled infections, other autoimmune diseases, pregnancy or lactation were excluded. Diagnoses were based on clinical symptoms, serum thyroxine and TRAb, thyroid ultrasound and orbital computed tomography. Ficoll-Paque density gradient centrifugation was used to isolate PBMCs from around 10 ml of fresh peripheral blood. Total RNA was extracted with Trizol reagent, and quality was checked on an Agilent 2100 Bioanalyzer. There are many counts of this clonotype. Its antigen is still unknown. No clone much larger than this one lies a single base away; base qualities are absent. What the authors observed across the whole study: In cross-validation, a model built on a 13 V-J signature told ophthalmopathy apart from stable hyperthyroidism with 85% to 90% sensitivity and about 81% specificity, and in testing the same model reached 80%/75%. Most expanded thyroid clonotypes (frequency above 0.001) were also detected in blood, suggesting blood repertoires may reflect thyroid immune responses. In validation, progression to ophthalmopathy was predicted by the model with around 71% sensitivity and 72.22% specificity, a median of approximately 6.5 months before onset. Sample size was not statistically predetermined, and blinding of investigators to group allocation was not performed.

From the germline V gene, CDR1 is SNHLY and CDR2 is FYNNEI. The CDR3 covers 15 residues, taking in both the cysteine and the phenylalanine. The DNA shown is the 45-base CDR3, in frame from base 1. V and J lose 3 bases and 0 bases, and a span of 11 bases separates them. The chain uses TRBV2 and TRBJ1-2; the D gene is unclear. This receptor was taken from a man aged 18 to 35 with Graves' hyperthyroidism. The sample taken for sequencing was blood. The CDR3 region: CASSDLDGANYGYTF. The DNA sequence is as follows: TGTGCCAGCAGTGATCTCGACGGAGCTAACTATGGCTACACCTTC.